This paragraph covers one T cell receptor (beta chain) sequence. What this receptor recognizes is not known. No much larger clonotype is one base removed from it; base qualities were not supplied. The data originate from a study of T cells in localized non-small cell lung cancer (dated by TCRdb to the early 2020s). Broadly, across the study: The study examined T cell repertoires in approximately 240 patients with early-stage NSCLC and compared tumors with uninvolved tumor-adjacent lungs. The cohort was made up of 236 treatment-naive NSCLC patients whose localized lung tumors had been resected. Of the NSCLC patients, 120 to 150 were male and approximately 110 were female, and the mean age was about 69 years.

At diagnosis, tumor, uninvolved tumor-adjacent lung and peripheral blood were collected and then preserved as a mix of FFPE and fresh-frozen material. For TCR repertoire profiling, blood samples were analyzed as peripheral blood mononuclear cells. General conclusions and limits of the study: Multi-region tumor sequencing was not performed, so intratumor heterogeneity could not be excluded. Uninvolved tumor-adjacent lung showed the highest T cell clonality, higher than tumor, which suggests more focused antigenic responses in the uninvolved tumor-adjacent lung. Because the study design was exploratory, TCR variables were selected using unadjusted p-values without false-discovery rate correction. Higher blood T cell density associated with longer overall survival, while higher adjacent-lung clonality associated with shorter survival. Of the top 100 tumor clones, a median of 57 were detected in paired uninvolved adjacent lung; 28 were also among that lung's top 100.

The junction carries 16 bases between V and J, which are trimmed by 6 bases and 9 bases respectively. From cysteine to phenylalanine, the CDR3 is 12 amino acids long. The kept DNA is CDR3 alone, 36 bases in frame from the first base. Based on the germline V gene, the CDR1 and CDR2 sequences are SGHTS and YDEGEE. TCR beta CDR3 regions were sequenced from DNA using the immunoSEQ Assay. In the original analysis: To compute T cell density, TCR beta template counts were normalized to usable DNA, which was estimated by amplifying housekeeping genes. Richness was estimated with the preseqR package, extrapolating to 400,000 templates for PBMC samples and 120,000 templates for tissue samples. Clonality was defined as one minus Pielou's evenness. Tissue-enriched TCRs were identified by differential abundance testing using productive amino-acid clonotypes, minimum total count 5 and alpha 0.1. Repertoire overlap between compartments was quantified with the Jaccard Index and Morisita Overlap Index. GLIPH clustered TCR beta CDR3s with public tetramer-defined viral CDR3s; viral motifs required at least three viral sequences plus V-gene enrichment. Imported from immuneACCESS, the table was reduced by TCRdb to in-frame sequences with V and J called. These copies leave out some clones; in studies compared against another copy, an unresolved V gene accounts for under half, and the cause of the remainder is not known. The V and J calls and clone size come from that table; D and trimming were worked out from the DNA. Present in this sample are approximately 100,000 clones, roughly 91% of which were seen just once. About 4% of the sample is held by the ten biggest clonotypes.

This receptor was identified in a woman between 35 and 70 years old with stage II squamous cell lung carcinoma. The chain uses TRBV5-8 and TRBJ2-7; no D gene can be assigned with confidence. This material consisted of PBMCs, taken before any cancer treatment. CDR3 sequence: CASTRVGFGQYF. The nucleotide sequence reads as follows: TGTGCCAGCACCAGAGTCGGGTTTGGGCAGTACTTC. Where the CDR3 stops, the reference TRBV5-8 and TRBJ2-7 genes take over; the full variable domain is EAGVTQSPTHLIKTRGQQATLRCSPISGHTSVYWYQQALGLGLQFLLWYDEGEERNRGNFPPRFSGRQFPNYSSELNVNALELEDSALYLCASTRVGFGQYFGPGTRLTVT.